This T cell receptor (beta chain) was identified during a study of blood T cells in healthy people across ages (dated by TCRdb to between 2014 and 2017). Broadly, across the study: In model experiments, template switching captured roughly one uniquely barcoded TCR beta cDNA molecule for every two T cells. Four age groups were formed from the donors: young (average roughly 15 years), middle-aged (around 40), aged (over 55) and long-lived (approximately 78). Two additional independent replicas of 1 million unique cDNA reads from the same blood draw were analyzed for two donors (one aged 18 to 29 and one aged 80 or older). To avoid experimental bias, donors of different ages were randomly spread across the sequencing lanes. The study measured age-related changes in TCR beta repertoire diversity using deep sequencing normalized with unique cDNA molecular identifiers.

This clonotype occurred a few times. Its antigen target is currently unknown. No qualities accompany the bases; no much larger clone lies one base away. Overall results and qualifications from the work: Compared with the aged group, the long-lived group had more naive CD4+ T cells, fewer expanded clones and increased TCR diversity, a pattern suggesting age selection. As age increased, observed TCR beta diversity per million T cells dropped in a roughly linear way, and a significant reduction was already evident by age around 41. Donor CMV infection status was unknown, potentially confounding age-related changes in expanded clonotypes. Total diversity estimates from one million sequenced T cells were considered lower bounds and underestimates. Since profiling was done on bulk unsorted PBMCs, naive and antigen-experienced compartments could not be conclusively compared. The percentage of naive T cells measured by flow cytometry correlated strongly with observed TCR beta diversity.

V and J are truncated by 1 base and 3 bases respectively, leaving an intervening sequence of 11 bases. The CDR3 has 14 amino acids, counting the end cysteine and phenylalanine. Only the CDR3 part of the read is kept: 42 bases, read in frame from the first base. The CDR1 and CDR2 encoded by the germline V gene are SGHRS and YFSETQ. The donors were roughly 39 Caucasian individuals from Russia, aged roughly 6 to 100 years, who were systemically healthy. Each donor gave ten milliliters of peripheral blood, drawn into EDTA-treated Vacutainer tubes. PBMCs were isolated by Ficoll-Paque density-gradient centrifugation, with at least 7 million obtained per sample. Total RNA, at least 5 micrograms per sample, was extracted from PBMCs with Trizol reagent. For every donor, an aliquot of PBMCs went through flow cytometry to measure the percentages of naive CD45RAhigh/CD27high T cells. The library was made by 5' RACE. This sample was sequenced with an Illumina HiSeq 2500. A second PCR of roughly 6 to 11 cycles was performed with a sample-barcoded 5' primer and a J-beta primer mix. A unique molecular identifier was introduced onto each TCR beta cDNA molecule by a template-switch 5' adaptor carrying 12 random nucleotides. Each sample yielded at least 3 million CDR3-containing paired-end reads. First-strand cDNA synthesis was performed from all RNA using the Mint cDNA synthesis kit, with priming by a TRBC-specific oligonucleotide. After uracil-DNA glycosylase treatment, a first 18-cycle PCR used universal primers M1SS and BC2_uni_R on all cDNA. The study's processing was this. Each sample was normalized by randomly selecting 1 million high-quality reads, each carrying a distinct molecular identifier. Reads sharing molecular identifiers were discarded rather than binned into consensus sequences. CDR3 identification, clonotype clustering and error correction used MiTCR with a Q25 quality threshold and the strictest error-elimination algorithm. Lower-bound total TCR beta diversity was estimated with a nonparametric unseen species model using Euler transformation. TCRdb handled the public reads itself, with Q25 trimming in fastp and clone calling in MiXCR, and kept productive beta chains. One record per CDR3 amino acid sequence lists the most common genes and DNA. These V and J calls are TCRdb output, not the study's own analysis. Across this sample there are about 680,000 distinct CDR3 sequences, with 49% seen only once. Jointly, the top ten make up roughly 34% of the sample.

The rearrangement combines TRBV5-1 with TRBJ2-7; the D gene remains uncertain. The sample comprised blood. The TCR sequence derives from an older woman in good health. The bases read TGCGCCAGCAGCTTGAGAGGAACCCACTACGAGCAGTACTTC. It translates as CASSLRGTHYEQYF.